The 27 T cell receptor beta chains listed next were all sequenced from one sample in a study of T cell responses to AZD1222 COVID-19 vaccine. TCRdb's table, derived via immunoSEQ multiplex PCR, lists solely in-frame clones and lacks some. The sample has 60,000 to 80,000 clones; about 85% are singletons. Sequenced material: peripheral blood, taken on day 0 of AZD1222 vaccination. The receptors were gathered from an adult in good health.

The gene calls are TRBV2 and TRBJ1-5; 9 bases line up with TRBD1. The CDR3 is made up of 16 amino acids. V trimming: 6 bases; J trimming: 0 bases; junction bases outside the gene matches: 6. Germline CDR1 and CDR2: SNHLY and FYNNEI. The DNA for the CDR3 is TGTGCCAGCAGCCGGGACAGGGTGGGTAGCAATCAGCCCCAGCATTTT. Protein product: CASSRDRVGSNQPQHF.

V is TRBV5-1 and J is TRBJ1-1; TRBD1 is a possible D gene (5 bases). The germline gives CDR1 SGHRS, CDR2 YFSETQ. Trimming pared 1 base from V and 3 bases from J, leaving 13 bases between. The length of the CDR3 is 15 residues. CDR3: CASSLSGTPDTEAFF. Written as DNA, the CDR3 is TGCGCCAGCAGCTTGTCAGGGACCCCGGACACTGAAGCTTTCTTT.

The chain uses TRBV14 and TRBJ2-1; D remains ambiguous. CDR3 length: 15 amino acids. The V end was cut by 4 bases, the J end by 5 bases, with 15 bases between. CDR1 is SGHDN, CDR2 FVKESK, per germline. In DNA, the CDR3 is TGTGCCAGCAGCCCCTCCTCACAGATTCACAATGAGCAGTTCTTC. Translating gives CASSPSSQIHNEQFF.

This chain uses TRBV7-2 with TRBJ1-1; D may be TRBD1 (5 bases). Trimming took 3 bases from V and 1 from J, leaving 9 bases between them. Germline loops: CDR1 SGHTA, CDR2 FQGNSA. CDR3 size: 14 residues. The CDR3 DNA reads as TGTGCCAGCAGCTTCAGCACAGGGAACACTGAAGCTTTCTTT. Encoded protein: CASSFSTGNTEAFF.

The chain is built from TRBV6-5 and TRBJ1-1; no reliable D call. Trimming took off 6 bases at V and 1 base at J, with 12 bases between the two ends. The germline gives CDR1 MNHEY, CDR2 SVGAGI. CDR3 length equals 14 residues. CDR3 region: CASSYQMGNTEAFF. The CDR3 DNA follows: TGTGCCAGCAGCTACCAAATGGGGAACACTGAAGCTTTCTTT.

This clone was detected once. The J gene is TRBJ1-1, the V gene TRBV7-3, with a tentative D call TRBD1 (6 bases). Trimming shortened V by 3 bases and J by 1 base, and 9 bases separated the two germline ends. The CDR3 length is 14 residues. In germline, CDR1 is SGHTA, CDR2 FQGTGA. CDR3 DNA: TGTGCCAGCAGCTTCGGACAGACGAACACTGAAGCTTTCTTT. It specifies CASSFGQTNTEAFF.

The chain employs TRBV6-6 and TRBJ1-4; D is perhaps TRBD1 (5 bases). The germline CDR1 and CDR2 sequences are MNHNY and SVGAGI (reference sequence). CDR3 length equals 14 residues. V lost 6 bases to trimming and J lost 5 bases, with 13 bases between them. Here the CDR3 DNA reads TGTGCCAGCAGCCATGACAGCTCCAATGAAAAACTGTTTTTT. It specifies CASSHDSSNEKLFF.

V usage is TRBV13 and J usage is TRBJ2-1; 7 nucleotides agree with TRBD1. The CDR3 length is 17 residues. Germline CDR1 reads PRHDT; CDR2 reads FYEKMQ (reference sequence). The V segment lost 2 bases and the J segment 6 bases; nucleotides outside the gene matches: 13. CDR3 residues: CASSLTGQVRGPNEQFF. CDR3 nucleotide sequence: TGTGCCAGCAGCTTAACCGGACAGGTTCGAGGGCCCAATGAGCAGTTCTTC.

The chain recombines TRBV5-8 with TRBJ1-5; a possible D gene is TRBD1 (5 bases). Germline V gene sequence: CDR1 SGHTS, CDR2 YDEGEE. The CDR3 sequence is 15 residues long. V was clipped by 1 base and J by 6 bases, with 14 bases between them. This CDR3 reads CASSLWGRQVQPQHF. As DNA, the CDR3 is TGTGCCAGCAGCTTGTGGGGACGACAAGTTCAGCCCCAGCATTTT.

The chain carries TRBV4-1 and TRBJ1-2; weak D call: TRBD1 (5 bases). The germline gives CDR1 MGHRA, CDR2 YSYEKL. Deletions cut 0 bases from V and 7 bases from J, with 15 bases between. This CDR3 spans 15 amino acids. CDR3 nucleotides: TGCGCCAGCAGCCAAGATAGGGCCAGGGCCCTTGGCTACACCTTC. Translated: CASSQDRARALGYTF.

This chain joins TRBV11-2 and TRBJ1-2; D gene uncertain. The germline V and J ends were trimmed by 1 base and 5 bases, with 14 bases remaining between them. This CDR3 region has 15 residues. The germline V gene encodes CDR1 SGHAT and CDR2 FQNNGV. The CDR3 spells CASSLGSATGYGYTF. DNA of the CDR3: TGTGCCAGCAGCTTAGGATCAGCCACGGGGTATGGCTACACCTTC.

A remark on this clone: An end of the junction does not agree with germline; a read error may underlie this. The CDR3 here is CASKRGYSYGYIF. As DNA, the CDR3 is TGTGCCAGCAAGAGAGGATACAGCTATGGCTACATCTTC. V gene TRBV6-6 combines with J gene TRBJ1-2; no definite D call. CDR1 MNHNY and CDR2 SVGAGI come from the germline V gene (reference sequence). This CDR3 is built from 13 residues.

This clone was recorded once. The chain has TRBV6-2 or TRBV6-3 and TRBJ2-7; D might be TRBD1 (8 bases). Germline CDR1 is MNHEY and CDR2 is SVGEGT. The length of the CDR3 is 18 residues. V dropped 6 bases and J dropped 2 bases, with 26 bases sitting between them. The CDR3 nucleotides read TGTGCCAGCAGCCCCTTATCAAGGACAGGGAGGGAAACCTACGAGCAGTACTTC. This codes for CASSPLSRTGRETYEQYF.

This chain links TRBV5-6 with TRBJ1-1, with a tentative D call TRBD1 (6 bases). Germline values: CDR1 SGHDT, CDR2 YYEEEE. V gave up 3 bases and J gave up 6 bases, with 21 bases separating them. The CDR3 covers 16 residues. In nucleotides, the CDR3 is TGTGCCAGCAGCTCCCTCTTAGGGGGGAGGGTGTCTGAAGCTTTCTTT. Protein sequence: CASSSLLGGRVSEAFF.

The CDR3 reads CASSLSTGQTGELFF. The CDR3 region has the DNA TGTGCCAGCAGCTTATCGACAGGGCAGACCGGGGAGCTGTTTTTT. The rearrangement links TRBV7-9 to TRBJ2-2, with TRBD1 matching 7 bases. The V gene's germline CDR1 is SEHNR and CDR2 FQNEAQ (reference sequence). V shed 2 bases and J 5 bases; nucleotides not matched to a gene: 5. This CDR3 has 15 residues.

J is TRBJ1-2 and V is TRBV7-8; the D is unclear. The CDR3 extends over 14 amino acids. CDR1 SGHVS and CDR2 FQNEAQ come from the germline V gene. V was cut by 0 bases and J by 4 bases, with 9 bases left in between. CDR3 sequence reads: CASSLAPVVYGYTF. The DNA of the CDR3 is TGTGCCAGCAGCTTAGCGCCGGTCGTCTATGGCTACACCTTC.

The chain links TRBV27 to TRBJ2-3; 13 bases are shared with TRBD2. CDR3 length: 16 amino acids. CDR1 and CDR2 from the germline V gene are MNHEY and SMNVEV (reference sequence). Losses at the gene ends were 4 bases for V and 6 bases for J; bases not matched to a gene: 7. The CDR3 DNA follows: TGTGCCAGCAGTTATCCCGGACTAGCGGGGGTGGATACGCAGTATTTT. It encodes CASSYPGLAGVDTQYF.

Written as DNA, the CDR3 is TGTGCCTTCTGCACCCTTTCTAACTATGGCTACACCTTC. It encodes CAFCTLSNYGYTF. The chain couples TRBV21-1 to TRBJ1-2. TRBV21-1 is flagged as a pseudogene. This CDR3 spans 13 amino acids.

The gene calls are TRBV6-5 and TRBJ1-6; 7 bases fit TRBD1. Germline CDR1 reads MNHEY; CDR2 reads SVGAGI. The CDR3 spans 14 residues. The ends lost 11 bases at V and 2 bases at J; junction bases unmatched: 6. CDR3 amino acids: CAGKGAAYNSPLHF. The DNA for the CDR3 is TGTGCCGGAAAGGGGGCAGCCTATAATTCACCCCTCCACTTT.

This clone was seen once. This chain links TRBV4-2 with TRBJ1-6, with 7 bases aligning to TRBD1. Trimming took 2 bases from V and 10 from J; bases not matched to a gene: 14. Germline assignment: CDR1 LGHNA and CDR2 YNFKEQ. The CDR3 consists of 17 residues. The CDR3 DNA reads as TGTGCCAGCAGCCAACCGGGACAGCAAACAGTTCGCTCACCCCTCCACTTT. As protein: CASSQPGQQTVRSPLHF.

The rearrangement links TRBV6-5 to TRBJ2-3; a weak D match, TRBD2 (6 bases). CDR3 size: 14 residues. The germline V and J ends were trimmed by 5 bases and 4 bases, with 13 bases remaining between them. Germline CDR1 is MNHEY and CDR2 is SVGAGI. The CDR3 spells CASSPGLVSDTQYF. Here the CDR3 DNA reads TGTGCCAGCAGTCCGGGACTGGTATCAGATACGCAGTATTTT.

The chain has TRBV5-6 and TRBJ2-5, with 10 bases matching TRBD2. The J segment lost 5 bases and the V segment lost 5 bases, leaving 18 bases of the junction unmatched. CDR1 and CDR2 (germline): SGHDT, YYEEEE. The CDR3 spans 18 residues. The CDR3 bases are TGTGCCAGCAGTGAGGGAGCGGGGGGGTACCCCACAAGTGAGACCCAGTACTTC. Translated: CASSEGAGGYPTSETQYF.

The chain links TRBV7-8 to TRBJ1-3; D call uncertain. With 5 bases removed from V and 12 bases from J, the gap between germline ends came to 17 bases. The CDR3 has 13 amino acids. CDR1 and CDR2 from the germline V gene are SGHVS and FQNEAQ. In DNA, the CDR3 is TGTGCCAGCAGCCCGACGTCCCGGGAGTACATATATTTT. Residues: CASSPTSREYIYF.

This CDR3 reads CASSPARGGTEAFF. In nucleotides, the CDR3 is TGTGCCAGCAGCCCCGCCCGGGGGGGCACTGAAGCTTTCTTT. V and J are TRBV11-2 and TRBJ1-1; perhaps TRBD1 as D (5 bases). The CDR3 totals 14 residues. V lost 5 bases and J lost 4, with 14 bases in between. Per germline, CDR1 SGHAT and CDR2 FQNNGV.

This chain links TRBV5-1 with TRBJ1-3, with D possibly matching TRBD1 (5 bases). The germline V and J ends were trimmed by 4 bases and 2 bases, with 16 bases remaining between them. Germline V lookup: CDR1 SGHRS, CDR2 YFSETQ. The CDR3 has 16 amino acids. The CDR3 coding sequence is TGCGCCAGCAGCCCACAAGGGACGGGCACTGGAAACACCATATATTTT. This encodes CASSPQGTGTGNTIYF.

The J gene is TRBJ1-1, the V gene TRBV15, with 8 bases matching TRBD1. The germline V gene encodes CDR1 LNHNV and CDR2 YYDKDF (reference sequence). Unmatched junction bases numbered 5, after V lost 4 bases and J lost 4 bases. The CDR3 runs to 14 residues. CDR3 amino acids: CATSKFRGPTEAFF. CDR3 DNA: TGTGCCACCAGCAAATTCAGGGGGCCCACTGAAGCTTTCTTT.

The chain has TRBV7-6 and TRBJ1-4; 7 bases align to TRBD1. From germline, CDR1 is SGHVS and CDR2 FNYEAQ. The V and J ends lost 5 bases and 6 bases, in that order; junction bases with no gene match: 9. This CDR3 is 15 amino acids long. CDR3 protein: CASSPTGQAHEKLFF. CDR3 DNA: TGTGCCAGCAGCCCCACCGGACAGGCCCATGAAAAACTGTTTTTT.